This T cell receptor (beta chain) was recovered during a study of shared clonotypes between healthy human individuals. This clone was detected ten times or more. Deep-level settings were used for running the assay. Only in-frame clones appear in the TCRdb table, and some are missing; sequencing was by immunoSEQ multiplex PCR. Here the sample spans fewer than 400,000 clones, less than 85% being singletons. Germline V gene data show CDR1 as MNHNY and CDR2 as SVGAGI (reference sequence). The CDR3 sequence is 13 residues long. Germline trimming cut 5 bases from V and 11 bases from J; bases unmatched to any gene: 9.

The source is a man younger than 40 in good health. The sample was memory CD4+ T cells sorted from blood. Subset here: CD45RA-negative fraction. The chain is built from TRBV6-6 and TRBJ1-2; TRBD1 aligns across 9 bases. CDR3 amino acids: CASSHTKQGAYTF. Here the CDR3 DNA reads TGTGCCAGCAGTCACACTAAACAGGGGGCTTACACCTTC.